This T cell receptor beta chain was documented in a study of cytomegalovirus exposure and HLA in healthy donors. Notes on the study in general: The classifier was said to identify cytomegalovirus status with high specificity and sensitivity. After further analysis at a later stage, roughly 16,000 TCR beta sequences were associated with HLA alleles at 0.05 false discovery rate. TCR beta V- and J-gene trimming was later associated with a missense DCLRE1C variant. The listing of about 150 TCR beta chains classed them as cytomegalovirus-associated.

Concerning this clone: What it recognizes is unknown. At one end, the junction sequence differs from germline, possibly due to a read error.

Primers for the PCR totalled 60 Vbeta and 13 Jbeta. Libraries were prepared by immunoSEQ multiplex PCR; TCRdb keeps only in-frame clonotypes and omits some of them. Found here are over 110,000 clones, approximately 80% of them singletons; the top ten hold over 2.5%. Germline V gene lookup returns CDR1 SEHNR and CDR2 FQNEAQ (reference sequence). The CDR3 consists of 12 residues. The TCR originated in a male donor in good health and CMV-seronegative. Sequencing input: PBMCs. The V gene is TRBV7-9, the J gene TRBJ1-5; D ambiguous. In DNA form, the CDR3 reads TGTTCCAGCAGCTTGTCGGGACAGCCCCAGCATTTT. Protein: CSSSLSGQPQHF.